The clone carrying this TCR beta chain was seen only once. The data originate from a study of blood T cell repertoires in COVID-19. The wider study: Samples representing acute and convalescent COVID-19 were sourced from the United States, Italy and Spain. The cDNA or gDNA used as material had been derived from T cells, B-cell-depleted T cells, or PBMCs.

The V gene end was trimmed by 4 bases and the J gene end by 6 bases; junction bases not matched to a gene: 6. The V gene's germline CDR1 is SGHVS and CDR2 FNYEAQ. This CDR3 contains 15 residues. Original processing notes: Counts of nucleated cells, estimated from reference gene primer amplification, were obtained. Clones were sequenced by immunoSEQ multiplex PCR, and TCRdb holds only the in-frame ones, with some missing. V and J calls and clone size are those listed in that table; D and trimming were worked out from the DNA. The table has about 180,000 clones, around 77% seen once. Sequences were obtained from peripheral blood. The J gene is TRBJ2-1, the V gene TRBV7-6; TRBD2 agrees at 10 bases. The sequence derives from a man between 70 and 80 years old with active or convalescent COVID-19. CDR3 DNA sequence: TGTGCCAGCAGCTCAGCGGGGGGGTTGTTCAATGAGCAGTTCTTC. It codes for CASSSAGGLFNEQFF.